These 19 T cell receptor beta chains were all obtained from the same sample, sequenced in a study of cytomegalovirus exposure and HLA in healthy donors. The assay was immunoSEQ multiplex PCR, and TCRdb's table has in-frame clones only and misses some. The sample consists of approximately 180,000 clones, roughly 88% of them appearing once. The specimen was PBMCs. The origin of the receptors is a young woman in good health and CMV-seronegative.

The rearrangement links TRBV6-5 to TRBJ1-4, with D unclear. The germline CDR1 and CDR2 sequences are MNHEY and SVGAGI. Deletions cut 11 bases from V and 2 bases from J, with 9 bases between. The CDR3 loop spans 12 amino acids. The CDR3 spells CAGVSTNEKLFF. The CDR3 coding sequence is TGTGCCGGAGTAAGTACTAATGAAAAACTGTTTTTT.

V gene TRBV11-2 combines with J gene TRBJ2-2, with D unresolved. The ends were cut back, 5 bases at V and 4 bases at J, with 8 bases in the middle. The CDR3 spans 13 residues. The germline gives CDR1 SGHAT, CDR2 FQNNGV. In DNA, the CDR3 is TGTGCCAGCAGCCCGATCGGCACCGGGGAGCTGTTTTTT. Amino acid sequence: CASSPIGTGELFF.

V usage is TRBV7-2 and J usage is TRBJ1-3; 7 nucleotides line up with TRBD1. The CDR3 spans 17 residues. CDR1 and CDR2 (germline): SGHTA, FQGNSA. The ends lost 5 bases at V and 0 bases at J; junction bases unmatched: 10. The DNA of the CDR3 is TGTGCCAGCAGCCAACAGACAGGGATTGGCTCTGGAAACACCATATATTTT. This encodes CASSQQTGIGSGNTIYF.

This clone was seen just once. V and J are TRBV5-4 and TRBJ2-1, with TRBD2 identical over 13 bases. In germline, CDR1 is SGHNT, CDR2 YYREEE (reference sequence). V lost 0 bases and J lost 7; bases outside the gene matches: 7. This CDR3 is 17 amino acids long. The CDR3 loop is CASSLGAGTSGVNEQFF. As DNA, the CDR3 is TGTGCCAGCAGCTTGGGGGCAGGGACTAGCGGGGTAAATGAGCAGTTCTTC.

The chain uses TRBV18 and TRBJ1-1; 7 nucleotides match TRBD1. From germline, CDR1 is KGHSH and CDR2 LQKENI. The CDR3 is 15 residues long. V shed 3 bases, J shed 4 bases, and the junction held 8 bases outside the gene matches. The DNA for the CDR3 is TGTGCCAGCTCACCCTCTGGACAGGTCCGCACTGAAGCTTTCTTT. This translates into CASSPSGQVRTEAFF.

V is TRBV12-5 and J is TRBJ2-7, with no clear D. The CDR3 has 13 amino acids. Germline V gives CDR1 LGHNT, CDR2 FRNRAP. The germline V and J ends were trimmed by 2 bases and 3 bases, with 8 bases remaining between them. The CDR3 spells CASGLNQVYEQYF. The CDR3 bases are TGTGCTAGTGGTTTGAATCAGGTCTACGAGCAGTACTTC.

The V and J genes are TRBV7-8 and TRBJ1-2; D not resolved. The CDR3 has 13 amino acids. Germline assignment: CDR1 SGHVS and CDR2 FQNEAQ. Trimming removed 5 bases at V and 4 bases at J, with 11 bases between. The CDR3 is CASSQIPSYGYTF. Written as DNA, the CDR3 is TGTGCCAGCAGCCAGATACCCTCCTATGGCTACACCTTC.

This clone was seen once. The chain employs TRBV6-5 and TRBJ1-3; D unresolved. The CDR3 totals 13 residues. Germline CDR1 MNHEY, CDR2 SVGAGI. The germline V and J ends were trimmed by 7 bases and 0 bases, with 7 bases remaining between them. The CDR3 DNA reads TGTGCCAGCACGAGCTTCTCTGGAAACACCATATATTTT. As protein: CASTSFSGNTIYF.

V and J are TRBV13 and TRBJ2-5; 9 bases fit TRBD2. The CDR3 is made up of 14 amino acids. V lost 1 base and J lost 5; bases outside the gene matches: 2. The V gene's germline CDR1 is PRHDT and CDR2 FYEKMQ (reference sequence). The CDR3 region is CASSLEAGGETQYF. The CDR3 DNA reads TGTGCCAGCAGCTTAGAGGCGGGGGGGGAGACCCAGTACTTC.

V usage is TRBV6-5 and J usage is TRBJ2-3, with 12 bases fitting TRBD2. Trimming at V came to 0 bases and at J to 7 bases, leaving 5 bases not matched to a gene. This CDR3 spans 16 amino acids. Germline loops: CDR1 MNHEY, CDR2 SVGAGI. CDR3 residues: CASSYSRLAGVNTQYF. The CDR3 DNA follows: TGTGCCAGCAGTTACTCGAGACTAGCGGGAGTGAATACGCAGTATTTT.

The rearrangement uses TRBV28 and TRBJ1-2; D remains unclear. V was cut by 4 bases and J by 4 bases, with 7 bases left in between. The CDR3 is 12 residues long. Germline CDR1 and CDR2: MDHEN and SYDVKM. CDR3 nucleotides: TGTGCCAGCAGTTCCCAGCGCTATGGCTACACCTTC. Protein sequence: CASSSQRYGYTF.

The chain uses TRBV5-1 and TRBJ1-4, with D unclear. Trimming took 0 bases from V and 7 from J, leaving 16 bases between them. The germline V gene has CDR1 SGHRS and CDR2 YFSETQ. CDR3 length: 16 residues. The CDR3 protein is CASSLVGPRYIEKLFF. In DNA, the CDR3 is TGCGCCAGCAGCTTGGTGGGCCCACGTTACATTGAAAAACTGTTTTTT.

The V gene is TRBV5-1, the J gene TRBJ2-7, with 7 bases aligning to TRBD1. Germline V lookup: CDR1 SGHRS, CDR2 YFSETQ. Unmatched junction bases numbered 13, after V lost 4 bases and J lost 3 bases. This CDR3 has 16 amino acids. CDR3 bases: TGCGCCAGCAGCGTTAAGGACAGGTCAGGGTTCTACGAGCAGTACTTC. Protein sequence: CASSVKDRSGFYEQYF. Combining the CDR3 with reference TRBV5-1 and TRBJ2-7 gives the whole variable domain KAGVTQTPRYLIKTRGQQVTLSCSPISGHRSVSWYQQTPGQGLQFLFEYFSETQRNKGNFPGRFSGRQFSNSRSEMNVSTLELGDSALYLCASSVKDRSGFYEQYFGPGTRLTVT.

The rearrangement joins TRBV21-1 to TRBJ2-7; the DNA was not used to check the table's D call, TRBD1. TRBV21-1 is classified as a pseudogene. The CDR3 is 15 residues long. Here the CDR3 reads CASSKEEGQNYEQYF. The CDR3 nucleotides are TGTGCCAGCAGCAAAGAGGAGGGACAGAACTACGAGCAGTACTTC.

The genes are TRBV2 and TRBJ2-1; TRBD2 matches at 7 bases. Germline V gives CDR1 SNHLY, CDR2 FYNNEI. This CDR3 contains 16 residues. V was clipped by 6 bases and J by 3 bases; unmatched bases: 11. Here the CDR3 DNA reads TGTGCCAGCAGCCCATTGATCAGCGGGGTCTACAATGAGCAGTTCTTC. It codes for CASSPLISGVYNEQFF.

The chain combines TRBV12-5 with TRBJ1-3; D not certain. Germline V gene sequence: CDR1 LGHNT, CDR2 FRNRAP. The CDR3 contains 14 residues. Trimming shortened V by 6 bases and J by 1 base, and 10 bases separated the two germline ends. Here the CDR3 DNA reads TGTGCTAGTGGGATCGGGATTTCTGGAAACACCATATATTTT. Amino acid sequence: CASGIGISGNTIYF. The complete variable domain, with remaining parts taken from reference TRBV12-5 and TRBJ1-3, reads DARVTQTPRHKVTEMGQEVTMRCQPILGHNTVFWYRQTMMQGLELLAYFRNRAPLDDSGMPKDRFSAEMPDATLATLKIQPSEPRDSAVYFCASGIGISGNTIYFGEGSWLTVV.

The chain couples TRBV18 to TRBJ2-7, with a possible D match to TRBD2 (6 bases). Germline V lookup: CDR1 KGHSH, CDR2 LQKENI. Trimming stripped 0 bases from V and 3 bases from J, with 18 bases between. This CDR3 has 17 amino acids. The chain's CDR3 is CASSPPVRREVRYEQYF. DNA of the CDR3: TGTGCCAGCTCACCACCGGTCCGCAGGGAGGTTCGCTACGAGCAGTACTTC.

The chain links TRBV28 to TRBJ1-5, with D maybe TRBD1 (5 bases). Germline assignment: CDR1 MDHEN and CDR2 SYDVKM. CDR3 length: 13 amino acids. Trimming removed 10 bases from V and 5 bases from J, with 15 bases in between. The CDR3 loop is CATIPLGHQPQHF. In DNA, the CDR3 is TGTGCCACCATCCCACTGGGGCATCAGCCCCAGCATTTT. The whole variable domain, filled in from reference TRBV28 and TRBJ1-5, reads DVKVTQSSRYLVKRTGEKVFLECVQDMDHENMFWYRQDPGLGLRLIYFSYDVKMKEKGDIPEGYSVSREKKERFSLILESASTNQTSMYLCATIPLGHQPQHFGDGTRLSIL.

The genes are TRBV4-1 and TRBJ1-4; possible D gene TRBD1, 5 bases. Germline lookup yields CDR1 MGHRA and CDR2 YSYEKL. Trimming cost V 0 bases and J 8 bases, with 16 bases left between them. The CDR3 has 16 amino acids. CDR3 nucleotides: TGCGCCAGCAGCCAAGAGAAGCGGGGCGAAGGGGAAAAACTGTTTTTT. Amino acid sequence: CASSQEKRGEGEKLFF.